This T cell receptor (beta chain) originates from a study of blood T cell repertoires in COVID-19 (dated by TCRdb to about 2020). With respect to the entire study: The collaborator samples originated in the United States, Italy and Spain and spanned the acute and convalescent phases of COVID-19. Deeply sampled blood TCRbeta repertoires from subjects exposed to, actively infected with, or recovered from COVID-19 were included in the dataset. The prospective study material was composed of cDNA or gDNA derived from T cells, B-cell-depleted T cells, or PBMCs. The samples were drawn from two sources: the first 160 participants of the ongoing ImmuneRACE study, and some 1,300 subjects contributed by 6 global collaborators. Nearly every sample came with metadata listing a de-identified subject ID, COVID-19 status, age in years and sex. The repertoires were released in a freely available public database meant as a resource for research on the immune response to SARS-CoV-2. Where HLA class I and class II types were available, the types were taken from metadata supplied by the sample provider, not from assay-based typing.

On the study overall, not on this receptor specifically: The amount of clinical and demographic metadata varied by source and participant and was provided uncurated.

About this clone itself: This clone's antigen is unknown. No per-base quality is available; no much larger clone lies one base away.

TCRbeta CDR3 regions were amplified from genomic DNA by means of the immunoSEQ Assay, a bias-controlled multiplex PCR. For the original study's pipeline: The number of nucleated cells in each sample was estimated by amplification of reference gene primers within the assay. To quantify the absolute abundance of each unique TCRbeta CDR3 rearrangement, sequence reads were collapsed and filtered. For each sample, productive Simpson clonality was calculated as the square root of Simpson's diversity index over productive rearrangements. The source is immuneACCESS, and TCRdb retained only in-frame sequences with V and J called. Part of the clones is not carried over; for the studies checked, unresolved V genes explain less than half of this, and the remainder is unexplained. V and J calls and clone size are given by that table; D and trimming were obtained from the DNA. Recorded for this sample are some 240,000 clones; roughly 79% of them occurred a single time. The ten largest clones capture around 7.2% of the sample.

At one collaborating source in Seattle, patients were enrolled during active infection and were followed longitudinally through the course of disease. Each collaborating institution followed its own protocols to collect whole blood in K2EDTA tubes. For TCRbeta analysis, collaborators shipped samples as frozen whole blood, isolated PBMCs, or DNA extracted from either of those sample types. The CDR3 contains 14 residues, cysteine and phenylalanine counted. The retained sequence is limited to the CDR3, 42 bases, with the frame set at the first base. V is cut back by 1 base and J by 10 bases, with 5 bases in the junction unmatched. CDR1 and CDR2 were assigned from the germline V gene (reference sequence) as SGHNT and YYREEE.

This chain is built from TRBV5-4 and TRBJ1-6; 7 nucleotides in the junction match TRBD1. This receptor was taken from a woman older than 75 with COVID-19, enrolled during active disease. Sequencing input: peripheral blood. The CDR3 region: CASSLQGVVSPLHF. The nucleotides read TGTGCCAGCAGCTTGCAGGGGGTAGTCTCACCCCTCCACTTT. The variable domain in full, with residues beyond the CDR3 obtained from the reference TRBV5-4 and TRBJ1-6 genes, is ETGVTQSPTHLIKTRGQQVTLRCSSQSGHNTVSWYQQALGQGPQFIFQYYREEENGRGNFPPRFSGLQFPNYSSELNVNALELDDSALYLCASSLQGVVSPLHFGNGTRLTVT.